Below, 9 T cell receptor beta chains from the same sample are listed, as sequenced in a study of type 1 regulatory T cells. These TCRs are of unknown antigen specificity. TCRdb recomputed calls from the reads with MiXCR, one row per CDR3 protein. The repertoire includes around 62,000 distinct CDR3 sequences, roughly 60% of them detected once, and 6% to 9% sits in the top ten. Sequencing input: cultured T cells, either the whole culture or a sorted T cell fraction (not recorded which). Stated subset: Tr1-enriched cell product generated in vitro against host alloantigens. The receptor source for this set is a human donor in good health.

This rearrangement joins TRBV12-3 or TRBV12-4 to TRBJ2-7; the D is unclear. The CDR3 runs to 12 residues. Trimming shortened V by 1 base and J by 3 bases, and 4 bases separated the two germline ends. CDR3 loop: CASSLGIYEQYF. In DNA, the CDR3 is TGTGCCAGCAGTTTAGGCATCTACGAGCAGTACTTC.

CDR3 region: CASSQGGSEAFF. In nucleotides, the CDR3 is TGTGCCAGCAGCCAAGGGGGGTCTGAAGCTTTCTTT. The chain links TRBV3-1 to TRBJ1-1; possible D gene TRBD1, 5 bases. The CDR3 extends over 12 amino acids. The V end lost 1 base, the J end lost 6 bases, and 6 bases lay between the germline ends. Germline lookup yields CDR1 LGHDT and CDR2 YNNKEL (reference sequence). The complete variable domain, with remaining parts taken from reference TRBV3-1 and TRBJ1-1, reads DTAVSQTPKYLVTQMGNDKSIKCEQNLGHDTMYWYKQDSKKFLKIMFSYNNKELIINETVPNRFSPKSPDKAHLNLHINSLELGDSAVYFCASSQGGSEAFFGQGTRLTVV.

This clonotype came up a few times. CDR3 region: CASSPGTEDPLTGELFF. CDR3 DNA sequence: TGCGCCAGCAGCCCGGGGACAGAAGATCCTCTCACCGGGGAGCTGTTTTTT. The J gene is TRBJ2-2, the V gene TRBV5-1; TRBD1 matches 7 bases. In germline, CDR1 is SGHRS, CDR2 YFSETQ. Trimming at V came to 4 bases and at J to 4 bases, leaving 13 bases not matched to a gene. The CDR3 extends over 17 amino acids.

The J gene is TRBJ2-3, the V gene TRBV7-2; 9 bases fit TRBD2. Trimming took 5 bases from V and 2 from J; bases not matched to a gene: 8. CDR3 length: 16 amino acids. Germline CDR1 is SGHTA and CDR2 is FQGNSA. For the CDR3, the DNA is TGTGCCAGCAGCCCTCGGACTAGCGTTATCACAGATACGCAGTATTTT. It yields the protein CASSPRTSVITDTQYF.

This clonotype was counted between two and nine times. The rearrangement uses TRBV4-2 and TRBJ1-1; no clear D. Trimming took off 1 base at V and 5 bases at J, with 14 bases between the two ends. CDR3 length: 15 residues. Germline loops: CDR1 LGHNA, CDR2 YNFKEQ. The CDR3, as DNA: TGTGCCAGCAGCCAAGCAAACGACGGGAGTACTGAAGCTTTCTTT. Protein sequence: CASSQANDGSTEAFF.

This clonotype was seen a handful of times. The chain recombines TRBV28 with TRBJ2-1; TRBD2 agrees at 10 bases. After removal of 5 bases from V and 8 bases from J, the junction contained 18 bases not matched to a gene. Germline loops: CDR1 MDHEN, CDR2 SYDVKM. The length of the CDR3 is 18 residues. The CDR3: CASSPPVASGRTRDEQFF. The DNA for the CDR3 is TGTGCCAGCAGTCCTCCTGTGGCTAGCGGGAGAACTCGAGATGAGCAGTTCTTC. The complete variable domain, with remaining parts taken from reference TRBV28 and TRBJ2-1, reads DVKVTQSSRYLVKRTGEKVFLECVQDMDHENMFWYRQDPGLGLRLIYFSYDVKMKEKGDIPEGYSVSREKKERFSLILESASTNQTSMYLCASSPPVASGRTRDEQFFGPGTRLTVL.

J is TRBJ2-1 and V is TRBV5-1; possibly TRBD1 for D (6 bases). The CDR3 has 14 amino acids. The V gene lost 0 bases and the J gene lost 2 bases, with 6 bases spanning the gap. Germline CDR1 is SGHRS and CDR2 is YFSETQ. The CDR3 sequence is CASSLGQAYNEQFF. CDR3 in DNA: TGCGCCAGCAGCTTGGGACAGGCCTACAATGAGCAGTTCTTC. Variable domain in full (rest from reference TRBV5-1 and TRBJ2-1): KAGVTQTPRYLIKTRGQQVTLSCSPISGHRSVSWYQQTPGQGLQFLFEYFSETQRNKGNFPGRFSGRQFSNSRSEMNVSTLELGDSALYLCASSLGQAYNEQFFGPGTRLTVL.

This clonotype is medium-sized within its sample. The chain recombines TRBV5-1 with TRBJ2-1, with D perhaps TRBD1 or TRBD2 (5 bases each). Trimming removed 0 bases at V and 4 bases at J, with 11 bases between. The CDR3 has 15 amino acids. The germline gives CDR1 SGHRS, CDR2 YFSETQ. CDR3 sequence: CASSLEGSRYNEQFF. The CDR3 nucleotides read TGCGCCAGCAGCTTGGAGGGGAGTCGATACAATGAGCAGTTCTTC.

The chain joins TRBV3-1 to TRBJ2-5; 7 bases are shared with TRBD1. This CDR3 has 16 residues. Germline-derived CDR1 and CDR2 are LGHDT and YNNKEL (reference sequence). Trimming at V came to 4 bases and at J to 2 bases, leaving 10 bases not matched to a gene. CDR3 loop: CASSPRPDRLQETQYF. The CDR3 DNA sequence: TGTGCCAGCAGCCCCCGTCCGGACAGGCTACAAGAGACCCAGTACTTC.